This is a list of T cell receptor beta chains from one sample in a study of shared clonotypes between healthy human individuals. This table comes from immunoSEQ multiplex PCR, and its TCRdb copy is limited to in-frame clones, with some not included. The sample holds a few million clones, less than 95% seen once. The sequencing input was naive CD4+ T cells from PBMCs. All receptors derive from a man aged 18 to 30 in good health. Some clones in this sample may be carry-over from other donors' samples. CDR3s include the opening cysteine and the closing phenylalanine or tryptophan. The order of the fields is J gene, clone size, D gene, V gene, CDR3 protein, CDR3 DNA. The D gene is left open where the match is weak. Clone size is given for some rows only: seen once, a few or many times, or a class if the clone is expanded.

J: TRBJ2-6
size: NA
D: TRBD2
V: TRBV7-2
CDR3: CASSLASGLAGAGANVLTF
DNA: TGTGCCAGCAGCTTAGCTTCGGGACTAGCGGGAGCTGGGGCCAACGTCCTGACTTTC

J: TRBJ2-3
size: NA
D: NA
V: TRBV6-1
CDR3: CASSEGGGRTDTQYF
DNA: TGTGCCAGCAGTGAAGGGGGAGGAAGAACAGATACGCAGTATTTT

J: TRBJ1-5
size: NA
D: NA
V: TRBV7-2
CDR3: CASSHTGLGQPQHF
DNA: TGTGCCAGCAGCCATACGGGACTTGGTCAGCCCCAGCATTTT

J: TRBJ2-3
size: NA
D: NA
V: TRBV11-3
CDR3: CASSLGQGRTDTQYF
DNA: TGTGCCAGCAGCTTAGGGCAGGGGCGGACAGATACGCAGTATTTT

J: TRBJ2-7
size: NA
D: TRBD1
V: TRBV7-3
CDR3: CASSLVGQESYEQYF
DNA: TGTGCCAGCAGCTTAGTAGGACAGGAATCCTACGAGCAGTACTTC

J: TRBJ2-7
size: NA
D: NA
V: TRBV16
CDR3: CASSQLGEQYF
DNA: TGTGCCAGCAGCCAATTGGGGGAGCAGTACTTC

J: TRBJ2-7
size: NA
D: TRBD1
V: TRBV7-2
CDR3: CASSLAGTVPYEQYF
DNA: TGTGCCAGCAGCTTGGCCGGGACAGTCCCCTACGAGCAGTACTTC

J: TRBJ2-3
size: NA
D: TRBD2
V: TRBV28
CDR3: CATLGGGASTDTQYF
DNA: TGTGCCACCCTGGGGGGAGGGGCTAGCACAGATACGCAGTATTTT

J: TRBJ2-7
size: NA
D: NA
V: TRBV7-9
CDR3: CASSSTGNYEQYF
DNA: TGTGCCAGCAGCTCCACGGGAAATTACGAGCAGTACTTC

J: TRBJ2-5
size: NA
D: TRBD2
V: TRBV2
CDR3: CASRGLEKAKETQYF
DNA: TGTGCCAGCAGGGGACTAGAGAAAGCTAAAGAGACCCAGTACTTC

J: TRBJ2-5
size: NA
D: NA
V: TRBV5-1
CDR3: CASSFGSVVETQYF
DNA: TGCGCCAGCAGCTTCGGGTCGGTTGTTGAGACCCAGTACTTC

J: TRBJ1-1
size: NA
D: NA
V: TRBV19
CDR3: CASSIRTANTEAFF
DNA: TGTGCCAGTAGTATAAGGACGGCGAACACTGAAGCTTTCTTT

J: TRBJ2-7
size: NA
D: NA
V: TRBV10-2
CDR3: CASSEYYEQYF
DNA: TGCGCCAGCAGTGAGTATTACGAGCAGTACTTC

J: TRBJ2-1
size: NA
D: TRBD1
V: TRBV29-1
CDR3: CSVPARTGPYNEQFF
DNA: TGCAGCGTTCCCGCTCGGACAGGGCCCTACAATGAGCAGTTCTTC

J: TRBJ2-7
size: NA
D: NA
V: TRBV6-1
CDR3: CAGAGTSDYEQYF
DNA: TGTGCCGGTGCCGGGACGTCGGATTACGAGCAGTACTTC

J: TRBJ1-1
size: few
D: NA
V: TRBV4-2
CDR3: CASSQDGWGTEAFF
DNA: TGTGCCAGCAGCCAAGACGGGTGGGGGACTGAAGCTTTCTTT

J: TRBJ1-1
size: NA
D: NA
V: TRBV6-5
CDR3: CASSYPGRAEAFF
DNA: TGTGCCAGCAGTTACCCAGGGCGTGCTGAAGCTTTCTTT

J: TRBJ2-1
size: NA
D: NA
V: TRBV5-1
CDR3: CASTPPGGALYNEQFF
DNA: TGCGCCAGCACCCCCCCGGGCGGGGCCCTTTACAATGAGCAGTTCTTC

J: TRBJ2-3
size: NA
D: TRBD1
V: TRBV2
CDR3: CASSGRDRGRRTDTQYF
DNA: TGTGCCAGCAGCGGGAGGGACAGGGGGCGCCGCACAGATACGCAGTATTTT

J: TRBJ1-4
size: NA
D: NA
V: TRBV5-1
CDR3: CASSLATGSWEKLFF
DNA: TGCGCCAGCAGCTTGGCCACGGGGTCTTGGGAAAAACTGTTTTTT

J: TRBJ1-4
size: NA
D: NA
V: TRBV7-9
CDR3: CASSLDDWEVGEKLFF
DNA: TGTGCCAGCAGCTTAGATGATTGGGAAGTAGGTGAAAAACTGTTTTTT

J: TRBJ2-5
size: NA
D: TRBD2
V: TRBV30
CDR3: CAWSQSSGSSETQYF
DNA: TGTGCCTGGAGTCAGTCAAGCGGGAGCTCCGAGACCCAGTACTTC

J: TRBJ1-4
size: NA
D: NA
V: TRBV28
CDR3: CASSLLLSTREKLFF
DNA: TGTGCCAGCAGTTTGCTACTTTCGACGCGGGAAAAACTGTTTTTT

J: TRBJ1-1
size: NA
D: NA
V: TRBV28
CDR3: CASTVSGWTTTEAFF
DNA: TGTGCCAGCACCGTCTCGGGGTGGACAACCACTGAAGCTTTCTTT

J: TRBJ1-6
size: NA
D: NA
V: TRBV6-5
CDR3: CASSRGKGGSPLHF
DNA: TGTGCCAGCAGTCGGGGGAAGGGCGGATCACCCCTCCACTTT

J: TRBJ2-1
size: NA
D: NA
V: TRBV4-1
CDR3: CASSSRPLGQGYNEQFF
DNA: TGCGCCAGCAGCTCGCGACCGCTAGGCCAGGGGTACAATGAGCAGTTCTTC

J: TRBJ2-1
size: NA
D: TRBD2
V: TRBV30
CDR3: CAWSASGYNEQFF
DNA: TGTGCCTGGAGCGCTAGCGGGTACAATGAGCAGTTCTTC

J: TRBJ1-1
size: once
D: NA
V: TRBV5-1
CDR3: CASSSLQSGGEAFF
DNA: TGCGCCAGCAGCTCGCTCCAGTCGGGGGGTGAAGCTTTCTTT

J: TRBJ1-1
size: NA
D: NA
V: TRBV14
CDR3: CASSQVKAKAFF
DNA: TGTGCCAGCAGCCAAGTCAAGGCTAAAGCTTTCTTT

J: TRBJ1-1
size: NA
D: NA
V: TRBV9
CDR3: CASSSDTNTEAFF
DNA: TGTGCCAGCAGCTCAGATACTAACACTGAAGCTTTCTTT

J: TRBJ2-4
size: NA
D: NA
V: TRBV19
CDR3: CASSTSDINIQYF
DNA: TGTGCCAGTAGTACATCCGATATCAACATTCAGTACTTC

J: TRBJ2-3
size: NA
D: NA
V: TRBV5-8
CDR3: CASSSRPSPGTDTQYF
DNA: TGTGCCAGCAGCTCACGCCCCTCCCCAGGCACAGATACGCAGTATTTT

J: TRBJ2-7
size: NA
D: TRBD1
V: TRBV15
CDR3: CATSSRGRATGDEQYF
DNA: TGTGCCACCAGCAGCAGGGGCCGGGCAACAGGGGACGAGCAGTACTTC